The TCR beta chain under discussion was sequenced for a study of T cell responses to AZD1222 COVID-19 vaccine. Researchers grouped second doses given at about 4 or about 12 weeks into one pool. The germline V gene has CDR1 LNHDA and CDR2 SQIVND (reference sequence). The CDR3 is made up of 15 amino acids. V was clipped by 4 bases and J by 1 base, with 10 bases between them. Some clones are missing from TCRdb's copy, which holds only in-frame ones; the method was immunoSEQ multiplex PCR. The table records about 110,000 clones, around nine tenths of them present only once. Note on this clone: Antigen specificity is unknown.

General study results and limits: Close to half of spike-specific TCRs reportedly recognize unmutated variant regions. The peak T cell response came first, and repertoires were sampled only after it.

The sample here was peripheral blood, taken 28 days after the second AZD1222 dose. The rearrangement links TRBV19 to TRBJ2-2; D possibly uses TRBD1 or TRBD2 (6 bases each). The receptor comes from an adult who received the AZD1222 COVID-19 vaccine. The CDR3 sequence is CASSKRGVNTGELFF. The CDR3 region has the DNA TGTGCCAGTAGTAAAAGGGGGGTGAACACCGGGGAGCTGTTTTTT. The full variable domain, rest sourced from reference TRBV19 and TRBJ2-2, is DGGITQSPKYLFRKEGQNVTLSCEQNLNHDAMYWYRQDPGQGLRLIYYSQIVNDFQKGDIAEGYSVSREKKESFPLTVTSAQKNPTAFYLCASSKRGVNTGELFFGEGSRLTVL.